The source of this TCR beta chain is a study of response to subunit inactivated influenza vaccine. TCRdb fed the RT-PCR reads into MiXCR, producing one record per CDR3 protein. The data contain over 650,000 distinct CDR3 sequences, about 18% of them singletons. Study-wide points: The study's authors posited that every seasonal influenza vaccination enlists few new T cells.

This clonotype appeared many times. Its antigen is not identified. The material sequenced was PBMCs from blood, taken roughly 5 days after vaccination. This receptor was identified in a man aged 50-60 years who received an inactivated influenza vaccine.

Here the CDR3 reads CASSSPTGKAYEQYF. Here the CDR3 DNA reads TGTGCCAGCAGTTCCCCGACAGGGAAGGCCTACGAGCAGTACTTC. This chain uses TRBV6-2 or TRBV6-3 with TRBJ2-7; TRBD1 aligns across 7 bases. The germline CDR1 and CDR2 sequences are MNHEY and SVGEGT. V lost 4 bases, J lost 2 bases, and 8 bases stayed unmatched. The length of the CDR3 is 15 residues.